The following is a TCR beta chain sequence with its context. Its antigen remains unknown. This sample was taken from a study of post-analysis software for immune sequencing data. Overall study findings and caveats: Diversity measured as normalized Chao1 was significantly lower in multiple sclerosis patients than in controls. TRBV5-6, TRBV5-1 and TRBV20-1 belonged to a set of about 5 TRBV segments that were more frequent in patients than controls. F measure clustering grouped samples strongly by preparation batch.

The V and J ends lost 5 bases and 3 bases respectively, with 21 bases between them. The length of the CDR3 is 16 residues. Germline lookup yields CDR1 SQVTM and CDR2 ANQGSEA. Unique molecular identifiers tagged the TCR beta cDNA libraries. The source material, roughly 0.9 to 11 million T cells, gave rise to 510,000 or so cDNA molecules. TCRdb reprocessed the PCR reads with MiXCR, giving one entry per CDR3 protein. This table has roughly 800,000 distinct CDR3 sequences, roughly 50% appearing once. The chain is built from TRBV29-1 and TRBJ2-3; D is perhaps TRBD2 (6 bases). The source material was blood. The source is a girl aged 5-17 years with multiple sclerosis. CDR3 sequence: CSVRGRINGGTDTQYF. The CDR3 DNA is TGCAGCGTTCGGGGGAGGATCAACGGCGGAACAGATACGCAGTATTTT.